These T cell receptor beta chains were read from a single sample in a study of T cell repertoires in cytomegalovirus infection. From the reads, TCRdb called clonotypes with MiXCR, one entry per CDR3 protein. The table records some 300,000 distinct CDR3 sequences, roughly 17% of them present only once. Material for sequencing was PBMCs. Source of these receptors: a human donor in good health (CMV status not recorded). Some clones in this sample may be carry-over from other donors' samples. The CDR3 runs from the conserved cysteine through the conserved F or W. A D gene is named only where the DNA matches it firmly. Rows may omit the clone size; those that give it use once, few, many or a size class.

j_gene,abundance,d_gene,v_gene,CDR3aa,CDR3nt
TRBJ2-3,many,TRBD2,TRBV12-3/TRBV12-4,CASSGLVHQSFAQYF,TGTGCCAGCAGCGGACTAGTCCACCAGTCTTTTGCGCAGTATTTT
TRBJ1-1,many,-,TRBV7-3,CASSLTNGGGTEAFF,TGTGCCAGCAGCTTAACCAACGGGGGGGGGACTGAAGCTTTCTTT
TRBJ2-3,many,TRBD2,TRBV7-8,CASSIQRGVYTDTQYF,TGTGCCAGCAGCATACAGCGGGGGGTGTACACAGATACGCAGTATTTT
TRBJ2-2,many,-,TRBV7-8,CASSLASSYANTGELFF,TGTGCCAGCAGCTTAGCGTCGTCATACGCGAACACCGGGGAGCTGTTTTTT
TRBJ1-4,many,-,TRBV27,CASSFGGGEKLFF,TGTGCCAGCAGTTTTGGGGGAGGGGAAAAACTGTTTTTT
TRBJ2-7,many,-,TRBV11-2,CASSPLVGVYEQYF,TGTGCCAGCAGCCCACTGGTGGGCGTCTACGAGCAGTACTTC
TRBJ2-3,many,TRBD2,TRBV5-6,CASSFSLAGSLDTQYF,TGTGCCAGCAGCTTCTCGCTAGCGGGGTCGTTAGATACGCAGTATTTT
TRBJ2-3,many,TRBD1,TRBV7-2,CASSSMTGGYLDTQYF,TGTGCCAGCAGCTCGATGACAGGGGGATATTTAGATACGCAGTATTTT
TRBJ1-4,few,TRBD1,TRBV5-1,CASSLARDRVNEKLFF,TGCGCCAGCAGCTTGGCCCGGGACAGGGTGAATGAAAAACTGTTTTTT
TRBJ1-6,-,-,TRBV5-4,CASNLESNSPLHF,TGTGCCAGCAACTTGGAATCGAATTCACCCCTCCACTTT
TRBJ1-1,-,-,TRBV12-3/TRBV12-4,CASRSPPGTEAFF,TGTGCCAGCAGATCACCCCCGGGCACTGAAGCTTTCTTT
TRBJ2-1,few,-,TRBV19,CASRGSYNEQFF,TGTGCCAGTAGAGGCTCCTACAATGAGCAGTTCTTC
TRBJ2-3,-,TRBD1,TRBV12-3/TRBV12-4,CASRFGTADTQYF,TGTGCCAGCAGATTCGGGACAGCAGATACGCAGTATTTT
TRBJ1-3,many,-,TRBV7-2,CASSPRTAVGGNTIYF,TGTGCCAGCAGCCCCCGGACCGCTGTTGGTGGAAACACCATATATTTT
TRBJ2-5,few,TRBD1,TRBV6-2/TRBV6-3,CASSYGQVETQYF,TGTGCCAGCAGTTACGGACAGGTCGAGACCCAGTACTTC
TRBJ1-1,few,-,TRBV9,CASSVGGFDEAFF,TGTGCCAGCAGCGTAGGGGGTTTCGATGAAGCTTTCTTT
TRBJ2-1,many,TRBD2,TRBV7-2,CASSLIGLAGLNEQFF,TGTGCCAGCAGCTTAATTGGACTAGCGGGGCTAAATGAGCAGTTCTTC
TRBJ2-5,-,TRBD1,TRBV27,CASSFWDSQETQYF,TGTGCCAGCAGTTTTTGGGACAGTCAAGAGACCCAGTACTTC
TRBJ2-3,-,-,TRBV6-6,CASSAGVASTDTQYF,TGTGCCAGCAGTGCAGGAGTTGCTAGCACAGATACGCAGTATTTT
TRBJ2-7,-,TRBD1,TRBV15,CATSRTNRGPSYEQYF,TGTGCCACCAGCAGAACCAACAGGGGGCCCTCCTACGAGCAGTACTTC
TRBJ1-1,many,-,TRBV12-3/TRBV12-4,CASSLAGNRVAFF,TGTGCCAGCAGTTTAGCTGGGAACCGGGTGGCTTTCTTT
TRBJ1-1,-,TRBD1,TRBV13,CASSETGDRTEAFF,TGTGCCAGCAGCGAGACAGGGGATCGCACTGAAGCTTTCTTT
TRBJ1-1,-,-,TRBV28,CASITGQVNTEAFF,TGTGCCAGCATCACAGGGCAAGTGAACACTGAAGCTTTCTTT